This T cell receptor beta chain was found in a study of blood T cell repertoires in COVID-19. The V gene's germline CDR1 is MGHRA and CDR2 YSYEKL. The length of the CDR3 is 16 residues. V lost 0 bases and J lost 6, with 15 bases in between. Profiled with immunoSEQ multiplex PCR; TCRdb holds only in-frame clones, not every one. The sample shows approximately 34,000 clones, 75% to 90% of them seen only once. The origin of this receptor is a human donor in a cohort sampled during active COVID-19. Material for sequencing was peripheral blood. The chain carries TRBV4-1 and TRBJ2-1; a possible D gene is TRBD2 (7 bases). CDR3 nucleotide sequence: TGCGCCAGCAGCCAAGATGTGGGGGGGCCGGGCAATGAGCAGTTCTTC. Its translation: CASSQDVGGPGNEQFF.